This TCR beta chain was obtained from a study of blood T cell repertoires in COVID-19. The method was immunoSEQ multiplex PCR; TCRdb's version includes in-frame clones alone and lacks a portion of them. This table has about 58,000 clones, 85% appearing once. The CDR3 loop spans 13 amino acids. Trimming shortened V by 9 bases and J by 1 base, and 13 bases separated the two germline ends. The germline CDR1 and CDR2 sequences are LNHDA and SQIVND (reference sequence). Sequenced: peripheral blood. The V gene is TRBV19, the J gene TRBJ2-7; D is perhaps TRBD2 (6 bases). This clonotype was sampled from a man aged 35-49 years with active COVID-19. In nucleotides, the CDR3 is TGTGCCAGCAATAGCGGAAGATCCTACGAGCAGTACTTC. Protein sequence: CASNSGRSYEQYF.